These 15 T cell receptor beta chains originate from one sample sequenced in a study of blood T cell repertoires in COVID-19. Clones were sequenced by immunoSEQ multiplex PCR, and TCRdb holds only the in-frame ones, with some missing. The sample gives tens of thousands of clones, 75% to 90% of which show up once; around 39% is in the top ten. Sequenced sample: peripheral blood. The receptor source for this set is an elderly man with acute or convalescent COVID-19.

The gene calls are TRBV6-1 and TRBJ1-3; tentatively, D is TRBD1 (5 bases). Germline-derived CDR1 and CDR2 are MNHNS and SASEGT. The V gene lost 3 bases and the J gene lost 2 bases, with 8 bases spanning the gap. CDR3 length equals 14 residues. CDR3 bases: TGTGCCAGCAGTGATCCGACAGCTGGAAACACCATATATTTT. Translating it yields CASSDPTAGNTIYF.

The chain couples TRBV11-2 to TRBJ2-7; 8 bases map to TRBD2. V shed 8 bases and J 7 bases; nucleotides not matched to a gene: 7. CDR1 and CDR2 from the germline V gene are SGHAT and FQNNGV. This CDR3 is built from 12 residues. This chain's CDR3 is CASGTRTREQYF. CDR3 in DNA: TGTGCCAGCGGGACTAGGACTCGGGAGCAGTACTTC.

V gene TRBV4-1 combines with J gene TRBJ1-1, with D tentatively TRBD1 (5 bases). This CDR3 is built from 14 residues. Between the trimmed V and J ends, which lost 0 bases and 7 bases, there was a span of 12 bases. The germline CDR1 and CDR2 sequences are MGHRA and YSYEKL. CDR3 residues: CASSQEAPGGEAFF. In nucleotides, the CDR3 is TGCGCCAGCAGCCAAGAGGCGCCCGGGGGTGAAGCTTTCTTT.

This chain uses TRBV5-6 with TRBJ2-7, with 12 bases fitting TRBD2. CDR3 length: 15 residues. With V trimmed by 0 bases and J by 3 bases, 1 base remained unmatched. Germline V gives CDR1 SGHDT, CDR2 YYEEEE. CDR3 loop: CASSLGTSGNYEQYF. The CDR3 nucleotides are TGTGCCAGCAGCTTGGGGACTAGCGGGAACTACGAGCAGTACTTC.

The rearrangement links TRBV30 to TRBJ1-4; 10 positions agree with TRBD1. This CDR3 region has 17 residues. With 4 bases clipped from V and 8 bases from J, the junction kept 16 bases outside the gene matches. Germline loops: CDR1 GTSNPN, CDR2 SVGIG (reference sequence). The CDR3 DNA sequence: TGTGCCTGGATCCCCTCGGATCCGGGACAGGGGATCGAAAAACTGTTTTTT. Its translation: CAWIPSDPGQGIEKLFF.

This chain links TRBV28 with TRBJ1-2, with 7 positions matching TRBD1. The length of the CDR3 is 13 residues. CDR1 is MDHEN and CDR2 is SYDVKM in the germline V gene. V dropped 6 bases and J dropped 5; count of bases not matched to a gene: 6. CDR3 in DNA: TGTGCCAGCAGCCTTACAGGGGTTTATGGCTACACCTTC. It specifies CASSLTGVYGYTF.

This sequence joins TRBV19 and TRBJ2-2; D call uncertain. The CDR3 covers 14 residues. Deletions cut 6 bases from V and 0 bases from J, with 8 bases between. Germline V gene lookup returns CDR1 LNHDA and CDR2 SQIVND (reference sequence). CDR3 in amino acids: CASRTVSNTGELFF. CDR3 coding DNA: TGTGCCAGTAGAACAGTTTCGAACACCGGGGAGCTGTTTTTT.

The chain combines TRBV5-1 with TRBJ2-7, with 7 nucleotides matching TRBD2. Per germline, CDR1 SGHRS and CDR2 YFSETQ. V lost 4 bases to trimming and J lost 5 bases; unmatched junction nucleotides: 6. The length of the CDR3 is 13 residues. CDR3 in DNA: TGCGCCAGCAGCCCGGGAGGAGGGAACGAGCAGTACTTC. Its translation is CASSPGGGNEQYF.

This clone was observed a single time. This rearrangement joins TRBV15 to TRBJ1-4; D may be TRBD1 (5 bases). The germline V gene encodes CDR1 LNHNV and CDR2 YYDKDF (reference sequence). The CDR3 contains 13 residues. V was shortened by 3 bases and J by 6 bases, with 8 bases between the two germline ends. The CDR3 reads CATSSRVDEKLFF. DNA of the CDR3: TGTGCCACCAGCAGCAGGGTTGATGAAAAACTGTTTTTT.

The V and J genes are TRBV10-3 and TRBJ2-7; 12 positions match TRBD1. V gave up 10 bases and J gave up 2 bases; unmatched junction bases: 3. Germline-derived CDR1 and CDR2 are ENHRY and SYGVKD. This CDR3 contains 13 residues. CDR3 in amino acids: CATGTGGTYEQYF. Written as DNA, the CDR3 is TGTGCCACAGGGACAGGGGGCACCTACGAGCAGTACTTC.

The rearrangement uses TRBV19 and TRBJ2-3; D gene unclear. Germline V gene sequence: CDR1 LNHDA, CDR2 SQIVND (reference sequence). This CDR3 region has 17 residues. Trimming shortened V by 3 bases and J by 2 bases, and 18 bases separated the two germline ends. CDR3 residues: CASSIAPVGVNTDTQYF. CDR3 DNA sequence: TGTGCCAGTAGTATCGCCCCCGTAGGAGTTAACACAGATACGCAGTATTTT.

V and J are TRBV7-8 and TRBJ2-3, with TRBD1 as a possible D gene (6 bases). Germline CDR1 SGHVS, CDR2 FQNEAQ. CDR3 length equals 15 residues. Deletions cut 5 bases from V and 0 bases from J, with 12 bases between. This CDR3 reads CASSPDRSSTDTQYF. The CDR3 nucleotides read TGTGCCAGCAGCCCAGACAGGTCTAGCACAGATACGCAGTATTTT.

This chain joins TRBV6-5 and TRBJ2-7, with 7 bases lining up with TRBD2. The CDR3 has 14 amino acids. The V segment lost 10 bases and the J segment 3 bases; nucleotides outside the gene matches: 12. From germline, CDR1 is MNHEY and CDR2 SVGAGI. This CDR3 reads CATRPGGSFYEQYF. The DNA of the CDR3 is TGTGCCACCCGCCCGGGGGGATCGTTCTACGAGCAGTACTTC.

This chain uses TRBV24-1 with TRBJ2-5; TRBD2 might be the D (5 bases). V was pared by 4 bases and J by 4 bases, with 18 bases between. CDR1 KGHDR and CDR2 SFDVKD come from the germline V gene. The CDR3 extends over 16 amino acids. The CDR3 DNA sequence: TGTGCCACCAGTGACCCCGGTCCGAGGGCGGGAGAGACCCAGTACTTC. Its translation: CATSDPGPRAGETQYF.

The chain employs TRBV27 and TRBJ2-7; weak D call: TRBD1 (5 bases). This CDR3 comprises 14 residues. Trimming took off 6 bases at V and 2 bases at J, with 14 bases between the two ends. Germline V gene lookup returns CDR1 MNHEY and CDR2 SMNVEV (reference sequence). In DNA, the CDR3 is TGTGCCAGCAGCCAAAGACAGTTCCCCTACGAGCAGTACTTC. It translates to CASSQRQFPYEQYF.